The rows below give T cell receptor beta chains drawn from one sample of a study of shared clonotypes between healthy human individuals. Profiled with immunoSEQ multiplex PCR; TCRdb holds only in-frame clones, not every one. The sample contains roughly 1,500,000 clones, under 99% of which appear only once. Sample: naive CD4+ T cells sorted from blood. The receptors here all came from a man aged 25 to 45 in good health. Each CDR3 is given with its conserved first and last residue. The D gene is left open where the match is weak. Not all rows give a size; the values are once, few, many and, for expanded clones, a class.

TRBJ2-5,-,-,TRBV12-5,TGTGCTAGGAGGGGGTTACAAAGGCCGCAAGAGACCCAGTACTTC,CARRGLQRPQETQYF
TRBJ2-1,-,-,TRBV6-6,TGTGCCAGCTACCCTGAGCAGTTCTTC,CASYPEQFF
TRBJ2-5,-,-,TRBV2,TGTGCCAGCGCAGTTCAAGAGACCCAGTACTTC,CASAVQETQYF
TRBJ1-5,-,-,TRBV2,TGTGCCAGCAGTCTGACACCTTCCGTCAATCAGCCCCAGCATTTT,CASSLTPSVNQPQHF
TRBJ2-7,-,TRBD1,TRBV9,TGTGCCAGCAGCGTCAGTCCTCAGGGGGCTAGCGAGCAGTACTTC,CASSVSPQGASEQYF
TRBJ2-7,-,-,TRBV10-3,TGTGCCATCAGTGACAACAGGGTTGGTTACGAGCAGTACTTC,CAISDNRVGYEQYF
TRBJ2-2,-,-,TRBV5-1,TGCGCCGCCGCGAGGCAAGACAACACCGGGGAGCTGTTTTTT,CAAARQDNTGELFF
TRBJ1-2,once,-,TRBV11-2,TGTGCCAGCAGCTTATCGGGAAGTCCTAACTATGGCTACACCTTC,CASSLSGSPNYGYTF
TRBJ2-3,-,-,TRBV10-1,TGCGCCAGCAAAAGTGGACAGACAGATACGCAGTATTTT,CASKSGQTDTQYF
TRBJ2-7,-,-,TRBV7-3,TGTGCCAGCAGCTCGGGACCAGACTTTGAGCAGTACTTC,CASSSGPDFEQYF
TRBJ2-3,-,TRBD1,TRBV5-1,TGCGCCAGCACCCAAGGACAGGCCACAGATACGCAGTATTTT,CASTQGQATDTQYF
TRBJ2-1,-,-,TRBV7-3,TGTGCCAGCAGCCGAAGGTCGGGGGCAGACCACAGTGAGCAGTTCTTC,CASSRRSGADHSEQFF
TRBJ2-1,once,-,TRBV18,TGTGCCAGCTCACCACTGGGGAGTAGATACAATGAGCAGTTCTTC,CASSPLGSRYNEQFF
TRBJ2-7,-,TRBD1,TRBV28,TGTGCCAGCAGTACGACAGGGGGCTTTTACGAGCAGTACTTC,CASSTTGGFYEQYF
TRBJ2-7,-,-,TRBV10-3,TGTGCCATCAGTGAGCCTGTATCTCGCCCAGGGGAAACCTACGAGCAGTACTTC,CAISEPVSRPGETYEQYF
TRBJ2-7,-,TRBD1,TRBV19,TGTGCCAGTACCACGGGACAGGGGGAATTCTACGAGCAGTACTTC,CASTTGQGEFYEQYF
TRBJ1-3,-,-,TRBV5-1,TGCGCCAGCAGCTTGGAACTGCGGGACAACTCTGGAAACACCATATATTTT,CASSLELRDNSGNTIYF
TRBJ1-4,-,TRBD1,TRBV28,TGTGCCAGCAGCACGATCCCAGGGGGTGAAAAACTGTTTTTT,CASSTIPGGEKLFF
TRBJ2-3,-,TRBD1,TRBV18,TGTGCCAGCTCATCATTCCCGGGACAGGGGGGAACAGATACGCAGTATTTT,CASSSFPGQGGTDTQYF
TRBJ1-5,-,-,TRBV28,TGTGCCAGCAGTCCTTATTGGGGCAATCAGCCCCAGCATTTT,CASSPYWGNQPQHF
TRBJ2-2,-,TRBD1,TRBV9,TGTGCCAGCAGCGTAGCCACGACAGGGGTGAACACCGGGGAGCTGTTTTTT,CASSVATTGVNTGELFF
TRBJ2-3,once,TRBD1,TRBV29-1,TGCAGCGTCCTGGGACAGGGGACGCAGTATTTT,CSVLGQGTQYF
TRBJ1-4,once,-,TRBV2,TGTGCCAGCACCGGACTTGGAGGTGAAAAACTGTTTTTT,CASTGLGGEKLFF
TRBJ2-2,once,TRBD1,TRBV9,TGTGCCAGCAGCAAGACAGGGACCAACGGGGAGCTGTTTTTT,CASSKTGTNGELFF
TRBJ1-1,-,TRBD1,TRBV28,TGTGCCAGCAGCCCAGGGGGGAACACTGAAGCTTTCTTT,CASSPGGNTEAFF
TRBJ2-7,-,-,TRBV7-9,TGTGCCAGCAGCTTCCCGGGACAAGACTACGAGCAGTACTTC,CASSFPGQDYEQYF
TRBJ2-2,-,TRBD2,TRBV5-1,TGCGCCAGCAGCTTGGTGGCGGGAGAACTCGGGGAGCTGTTTTTT,CASSLVAGELGELFF
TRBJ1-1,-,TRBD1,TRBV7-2,TGTGCCAGCAGCTTAGCGGGACAGGTAGGAACTGAAGCTTTCTTT,CASSLAGQVGTEAFF
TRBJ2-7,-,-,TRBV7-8,TGTGCCAGCAGCGCAAGCGCAGGGAGGCTCCGTGAGCAAGTCTTC,CASSASAGRLREQVF
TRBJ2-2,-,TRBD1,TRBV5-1,TGCGCCAGCAGCTTGGAGGGGACAGTTTACACCGGGGAGCTGTTTTTT,CASSLEGTVYTGELFF
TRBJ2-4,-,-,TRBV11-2,TGTGCCAGCAGCTTCGAGGGTACCATTCAGTACTTC,CASSFEGTIQYF
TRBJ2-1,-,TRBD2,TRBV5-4,TGTGCCAGCAGCTCTGGGACTAGCGGGATCTACAATGAGCAGTTCTTC,CASSSGTSGIYNEQFF
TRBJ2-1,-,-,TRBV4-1,TGCGCCAGCAGCCAAGGGGGAGGACTACCCCTTCATGAGCAGTTCTTC,CASSQGGGLPLHEQFF
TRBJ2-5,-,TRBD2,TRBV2,TGTGCCAGAGGAGGACTAGCGGGAGGAGAGACCCAGTACTTC,CARGGLAGGETQYF
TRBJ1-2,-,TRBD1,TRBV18,TGTGCCAGCTCAACCCTGACAGGGCAACCAAACTATGGCTACACCTTC,CASSTLTGQPNYGYTF
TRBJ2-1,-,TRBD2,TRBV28,TGTGCCAGCAGCAAAAGAAGACTAGCGGGATTCTACAATGAGCAGTTCTTC,CASSKRRLAGFYNEQFF
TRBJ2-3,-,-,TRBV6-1,TGTGCCAGCAGCAGAGACCCCACAGATACGCAGTATTTT,CASSRDPTDTQYF
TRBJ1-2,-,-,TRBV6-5,TGTGCCAGCAGACTACTCAGGGCATACGGCTACACCTTC,CASRLLRAYGYTF
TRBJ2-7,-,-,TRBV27,TGTGCCAGCAGTCGTATGAGCCTCAGCTCCTACGAGCAGTACTTC,CASSRMSLSSYEQYF
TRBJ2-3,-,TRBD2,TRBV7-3,TGTGCCAGCAGCCGTAGCGGGATCCGCAATGCAGATACGCAGTATTTT,CASSRSGIRNADTQYF
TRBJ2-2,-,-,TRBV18,TGTGCCAGCTCACCGGGGCAGATTCGAGGAGGGACCGGGGAGCTGTTTTTT,CASSPGQIRGGTGELFF
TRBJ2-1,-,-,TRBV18,TGTGCCAGCTCACTAGGGTGGGATGAGCAGTTCTTC,CASSLGWDEQFF
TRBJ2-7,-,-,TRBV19,TGTGCCAGTAGTATAGTTTCGGGGGACCCCTACGAGCAGTACTTC,CASSIVSGDPYEQYF
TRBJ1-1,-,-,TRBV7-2,TGTGCCAGCAGCCGCCGAAGGTTCGAGGCAGGGGACACTGAAGCTTTCTTT,CASSRRRFEAGDTEAFF
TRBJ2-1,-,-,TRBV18,TGTGCCAGCTCACCTCCGGGAGACAATGAGCAGTTCTTC,CASSPPGDNEQFF